This TCR beta chain came from a study of shared clonotypes between healthy human individuals. Study conclusions and caveats: The donor pool, a small one, limited the genetic and exposure-history diversity represented.

This clone was picked up a small number of times. Its cognate antigen is unknown. Unsorted PBMC DNA went through sequencing on ten immunoSEQ deep assay plates. Produced via immunoSEQ multiplex PCR; TCRdb's table is partial and in-frame only. The sample shows around 510,000 clones, roughly four fifths of them seen only once. CDR3 size: 12 residues. The ends were cut back, 10 bases at V and 2 bases at J, with 8 bases in the middle. Germline-derived CDR1 and CDR2 are SEHNR and FQNEAQ (reference sequence). The sequenced sample consisted of PBMCs. The V and J genes are TRBV7-9 and TRBJ1-4; maybe TRBD1 (5 bases). The sequence was obtained from a woman aged 40 to 50 in good health. Some clones in this sample may be carry-over from other donors' samples. CDR3 residues: CAMGGTNEKLFF. The CDR3 nucleotides are TGTGCCATGGGGGGTACTAATGAAAAACTGTTTTTT. The variable domain in full, with the rest retrieved from reference TRBV7-9 and TRBJ1-4, is DTGVSQNPRHKITKRGQNVTFRCDPISEHNRLYWYRQTLGQGPEFLTYFQNEAQLEKSRLLSDRFSAERPKGSFSTLEIQRTEQGDSAMYLCAMGGTNEKLFFGSGTQLSVL.